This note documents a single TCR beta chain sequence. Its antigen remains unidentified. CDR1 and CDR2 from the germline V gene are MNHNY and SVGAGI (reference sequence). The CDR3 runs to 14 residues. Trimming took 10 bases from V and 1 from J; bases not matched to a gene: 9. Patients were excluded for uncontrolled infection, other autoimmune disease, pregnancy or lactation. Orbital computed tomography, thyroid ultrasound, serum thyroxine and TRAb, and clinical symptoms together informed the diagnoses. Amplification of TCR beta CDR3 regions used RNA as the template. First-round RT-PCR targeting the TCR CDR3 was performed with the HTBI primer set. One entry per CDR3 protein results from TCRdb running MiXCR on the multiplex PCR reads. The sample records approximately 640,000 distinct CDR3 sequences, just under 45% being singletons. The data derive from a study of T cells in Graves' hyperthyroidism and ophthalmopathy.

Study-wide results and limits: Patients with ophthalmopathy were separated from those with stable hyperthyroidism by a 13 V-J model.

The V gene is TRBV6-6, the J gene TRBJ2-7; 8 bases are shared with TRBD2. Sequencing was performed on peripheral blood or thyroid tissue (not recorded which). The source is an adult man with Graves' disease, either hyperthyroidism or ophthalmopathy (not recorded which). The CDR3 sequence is CATLKTGGSYEQYF. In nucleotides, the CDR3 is TGTGCCACCCTGAAAACGGGAGGGTCCTACGAGCAGTACTTC.